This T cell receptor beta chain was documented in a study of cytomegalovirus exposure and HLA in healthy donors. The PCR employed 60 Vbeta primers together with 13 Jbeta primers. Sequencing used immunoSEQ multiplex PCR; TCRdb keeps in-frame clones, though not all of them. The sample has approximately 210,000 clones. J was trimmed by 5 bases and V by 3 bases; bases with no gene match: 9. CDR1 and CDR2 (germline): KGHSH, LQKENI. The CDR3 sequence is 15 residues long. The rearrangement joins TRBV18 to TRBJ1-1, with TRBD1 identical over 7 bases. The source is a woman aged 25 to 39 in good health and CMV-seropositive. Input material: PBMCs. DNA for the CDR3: TGTGCCAGCTCACCTAAAGGGGGCGCGGGGACTGAAGCTTTCTTT. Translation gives CASSPKGGAGTEAFF.